These 13 T cell receptor beta chains share one sample of origin, sequenced in a study of blood T cells in healthy people across ages. Through a sample-barcoded 5' primer and a J-beta primer mix, a second PCR was run for 7 to 11 cycles. MiXCR, run by TCRdb on the 5' RACE reads, gives a single entry per CDR3 protein. Altogether around 800,000 distinct CDR3 sequences are present, roughly 24% being singletons, with the ten largest covering 3%. These data were likewise used in another study, on T cells of mothers and their children.

The sequencing input was blood. The source of these receptors is a boy younger than 18 in good health.

On this clonotype itself: The junction shows a germline mismatch at one end, possibly a read error. The chain links TRBV7-3 to TRBJ1-6, with D uncertain. This CDR3 spans 13 amino acids. Germline V CDR1 and CDR2: SGHTA, FQGTGA. CDR3 nucleotides: TGTGCCAGCAGCCTGACCTATAATTCGCCCCTCCACTTT. Translating it yields CASSLTYNSPLHF.

In the case of this clonotype: Germline and junction disagree at one end, which may indicate a read error. The chain links TRBV10-3 to TRBJ1-3; D is uncertain. The CDR3 is 15 amino acids. Germline CDR1 is ENHRY and CDR2 is SYGVKD. The CDR3 DNA is TGTGCCATCAGTCCTTGGGAGAACTCTGGGAACACCATATATTTT. Translation gives CAISPWENSGNTIYF.

This clonotype turned up a few times. One end of the junction does not line up with germline, which may come from a read error. The rearrangement uses TRBV5-5 and TRBJ2-7; 9 bases fit TRBD1. Germline lookup yields CDR1 SGHKS and CDR2 YYEKEE (reference sequence). The length of the CDR3 is 13 residues. Here the CDR3 reads CASSLPGQGTEDF. CDR3 nucleotide sequence: TGTGCCAGCAGCTTGCCGGGACAGGGTACGGAAGACTTC.

A few counts support this clonotype. CDR3 in amino acids: CASTLKGDYNEQFF. The CDR3 DNA sequence: TGCGCCAGCACCCTAAAAGGGGATTACAATGAGCAGTTCTTC. The chain carries TRBV4-1 and TRBJ2-1; a weak D match, TRBD1 (5 bases). The CDR3 contains 14 residues. CDR1 and CDR2 (germline): MGHRA, YSYEKL. V lost 7 bases, J lost 4 bases, and 14 bases lay in between.

As concerns this clonotype: The junction shows a germline mismatch at one end, possibly a read error. The chain combines TRBV12-3 or TRBV12-4 with TRBJ1-4; D call uncertain. The CDR3 sequence is 14 residues long. The CDR3 region has the DNA TGTGCTAGCAGCCATCTCGGGAGTAATGAAAAACTGTTTTTT. It translates to CASSHLGSNEKLFF.

This clonotype was observed a handful of times. The chain links TRBV3-1 to TRBJ1-1; TRBD1 matches 10 bases. The CDR3 is 15 amino acids. Germline V CDR1 and CDR2: LGHDT, YNNKEL (reference sequence). V trimming: 4 bases; J trimming: 4 bases; junction bases outside the gene matches: 6. CDR3 coding DNA: TGTGCCAGCAGCCCGGGACAGGGGCTGATCACTGAAGCTTTCTTT. Protein product: CASSPGQGLITEAFF.

This clonotype was recorded once. The V gene is TRBV5-1, the J gene TRBJ1-1; D perhaps matches TRBD1 (5 bases). The CDR3 length is 16 residues. V was trimmed by 3 bases and J by 0 bases, leaving 15 bases between them. Germline V gene lookup returns CDR1 SGHRS and CDR2 YFSETQ. The CDR3 coding sequence is TGCGCCAGCAGCTCTGCTGGGACTACTCTGAACACTGAAGCTTTCTTT. Its translation is CASSSAGTTLNTEAFF. The variable domain in full, with the rest retrieved from reference TRBV5-1 and TRBJ1-1, is KAGVTQTPRYLIKTRGQQVTLSCSPISGHRSVSWYQQTPGQGLQFLFEYFSETQRNKGNFPGRFSGRQFSNSRSEMNVSTLELGDSALYLCASSSAGTTLNTEAFFGQGTRLTVV.

This clonotype occurred a few times. The CDR3 nucleotides are TGTGCCAGCAGTTACTCGGTTTCGGGGGGCGACTACACCTTC. Translating gives CASSYSVSGGDYTF. The rearrangement joins TRBV6-5 to TRBJ1-2, with D tentatively TRBD1 (6 bases). CDR3 size: 14 residues. Looked up from germline, CDR1 is MNHEY and CDR2 is SVGAGI. The V and J ends lost 0 bases and 10 bases respectively, with 15 bases between them.

The chain recombines TRBV7-6 with TRBJ2-5; the D call may be TRBD1 or TRBD2 (5 bases each). The tail of the sequence fits TRBJ2-7 better, so the J call may be wrong. This CDR3 region has 16 residues. Germline CDR1 SGHVS, CDR2 FNYEAQ. The CDR3 sequence is CASSSRYGASGYEQYF. DNA of the CDR3: TGTGCCAGCAGCTCCCGGTACGGGGCTTCGGGATACGAGCAGTACTTC.

This clonotype was observed a handful of times. This chain connects TRBV7-7 to TRBJ2-1; D is uncertain. CDR3 length equals 13 residues. V was shortened by 5 bases and J by 9 bases, with 14 bases between the two germline ends. In germline, CDR1 is SSHAT, CDR2 FNYEAQ (reference sequence). The CDR3 nucleotides are TGTGCCAGCAGCCCCTTATCTAGTTCTGAGCAGTTCTTC. Translated: CASSPLSSSEQFF. Looking up the rest from reference TRBV7-7 and TRBJ2-1 gives the full variable domain: GAGVSQSPRYKVTKRGQDVTLRCDPISSHATLYWYQQALGQGPEFLTYFNYEAQPDKSGLPSDRFSAERPEGSISTLTIQRTEQRDSAMYRCASSPLSSSEQFFGPGTRLTVL.

A few counts support this clonotype. This chain connects TRBV6-1 to TRBJ2-1; 9 bases align to TRBD1. The length of the CDR3 is 12 residues. Germline CDR1 MNHNS, CDR2 SASEGT. V shed 8 bases and J 6 bases; nucleotides not matched to a gene: 2. CDR3 in DNA: TGTGCCAGCGGGACAGGGACCAATGAGCAGTTCTTC. Translation gives CASGTGTNEQFF.

This chain uses TRBV12-3 or TRBV12-4 with TRBJ2-7; 7 bases match TRBD1. This CDR3 spans 16 amino acids. Trimming cost V 3 bases and J 0 bases; bases outside gene matches: 8. Written as DNA, the CDR3 is TGTGCCAGCAGTTTTTCGACAGGGCCAAGCTCCTACGAGCAGTACTTC. Encoded protein: CASSFSTGPSSYEQYF.

This rearrangement joins TRBV12-3 or TRBV12-4 to TRBJ1-2; tentative D call: TRBD1 (6 bases). The V end lost 3 bases, the J end lost 1 base, and 15 bases lay between the germline ends. The CDR3 length is 16 residues. The CDR3 nucleotides are TGTGCCAGCAGTTTGGGCAGGGGCCCAGTTAACTATGGCTACACCTTC. Its protein is CASSLGRGPVNYGYTF.